The sequence of this T cell receptor (beta chain) was determined in a study of blood T cell repertoires in COVID-19. In the study overall: The United States, Italy and Spain were the sources of the acute and convalescent COVID-19 samples.

As handled by the study authors: Reference gene primer amplification yielded estimated nucleated cell counts. This table comes from immunoSEQ multiplex PCR, and its TCRdb copy is limited to in-frame clones, with some not included. V and J calls and clone size are as listed in that table; D and trimming were resolved from the DNA. The sample lists some 250,000 clones; roughly 90% were seen once. V was pared by 2 bases and J by 0 bases, with 11 bases between. CDR1 is LNHDA, CDR2 SQIVND, per germline (reference sequence). The CDR3 consists of 16 residues. Participants, roughly 18 to 90 years old, spanned 25 or so US areas. Participants' reported clinical history set cohort assignment.

Material: PBMCs or T cells enriched from blood (not recorded which). This chain uses TRBV19 with TRBJ2-1, with a possible D match to TRBD1 (6 bases). The sequence came from a man between 40 and 49 years old who had recovered from COVID-19. CDR3 DNA sequence: TGTGCCAGTAGTATATACCCAGGGGACTCCTACAATGAGCAGTTCTTC. It translates to CASSIYPGDSYNEQFF. Looking up the rest from reference TRBV19 and TRBJ2-1 gives the full variable domain: DGGITQSPKYLFRKEGQNVTLSCEQNLNHDAMYWYRQDPGQGLRLIYYSQIVNDFQKGDIAEGYSVSREKKESFPLTVTSAQKNPTAFYLCASSIYPGDSYNEQFFGPGTRLTVL.